The 32 T cell receptor beta chains presented below share a single source sample, sequenced in a study of T-cell reconstitution after alpha-beta-depleted transplantation in children. For TCRbeta, the library was prepared with unique molecular identifiers. TCRdb reanalysed the PCR reads using MiXCR and keeps one entry per CDR3 protein. The profile shows 550,000 to 800,000 distinct CDR3 sequences, less than 15% of them singletons. The sample here was PBMCs, taken before TCRalphabeta/CD19-depleted stem cell transplant. The receptor source for this set is a girl aged 2-10 years with congenital amegakaryocytic thrombocytopenia, due to receive a stem cell transplant.

This clonotype was found a few times. V and J are TRBV29-1 and TRBJ2-7; D assignment may be TRBD1 or TRBD2 (5 bases each). The CDR3 spans 12 residues. Germline V lookup: CDR1 SQVTM, CDR2 ANQGSEA. V lost 7 bases to trimming and J lost 1 base, with 11 bases between them. The CDR3: CSAPGRSYEQYF. Written as DNA, the CDR3 is TGCAGCGCACCGGGACGATCCTACGAGCAGTACTTC.

This chain uses TRBV6-5 with TRBJ2-3; TRBD1 agrees at 7 bases. The trim removed 1 base at V and 0 bases at J, leaving 7 bases unmatched. Germline V gene data show CDR1 as MNHEY and CDR2 as SVGAGI. The CDR3 loop spans 17 amino acids. The CDR3 region is CASSYFPSGGSTDTQYF. CDR3 DNA sequence: TGTGCCAGCAGTTACTTTCCTTCAGGGGGAAGCACAGATACGCAGTATTTT.

This clonotype was detected ten times or more. This chain links TRBV4-1 with TRBJ2-1; 7 positions match TRBD2. V lost 0 bases and J lost 4; bases outside the gene matches: 6. Germline CDR1 is MGHRA and CDR2 is YSYEKL. The CDR3 is 16 residues long. The DNA for the CDR3 is TGCGCCAGCAGCCAAGAATCAGCGGGATATTACAATGAGCAGTTCTTC. It is translated as CASSQESAGYYNEQFF.

The chain's CDR3 is CSARPLGARTGELFF. For the CDR3, the DNA is TGCAGTGCTAGACCGTTGGGGGCGAGGACCGGGGAGCTGTTTTTT. The chain carries TRBV20-1 and TRBJ2-2; tentatively, D is TRBD1 (6 bases). CDR3 length: 15 amino acids. Germline V gene data show CDR1 as DFQATT and CDR2 as SNEGSKA (reference sequence). V lost 2 bases to trimming and J lost 5 bases, with 15 bases between them.

The gene calls are TRBV2 and TRBJ2-2, with 9 bases matching TRBD1. The CDR3 loop spans 15 amino acids. The V gene end was trimmed by 7 bases and the J gene end by 0 bases; junction bases not matched to a gene: 3. Germline CDR1 and CDR2: SNHLY and FYNNEI. This CDR3 is CASTRDRANTGELFF. In DNA, the CDR3 is TGTGCCAGCACGAGGGACAGGGCGAACACCGGGGAGCTGTTTTTT. The whole variable domain, filled in from reference TRBV2 and TRBJ2-2, reads EPEVTQTPSHQVTQMGQEVILRCVPISNHLYFYWYRQILGQKVEFLVSFYNNEISEKSEIFDDQFSVERPDGSNFTLKIRSTKLEDSAMYFCASTRDRANTGELFFGEGSRLTVL.

This clonotype was counted a few times. The chain is built from TRBV20-1 and TRBJ1-5; D gene ambiguous. There are 14 residues in the CDR3. Trimming stripped 3 bases from V and 5 bases from J, with 14 bases between. The germline gives CDR1 DFQATT, CDR2 SNEGSKA (reference sequence). CDR3 loop: CSARMGYVDQPQHF. The CDR3 DNA is TGCAGTGCTAGGATGGGGTATGTCGATCAGCCCCAGCATTTT.

There are many counts of this clonotype. The chain joins TRBV20-1 to TRBJ1-1; D remains ambiguous. Germline V gene lookup returns CDR1 DFQATT and CDR2 SNEGSKA (reference sequence). V was trimmed by 3 bases and J by 3 bases, leaving 5 bases between them. The CDR3 is 11 amino acids. The CDR3 DNA reads as TGCAGTGCTAGTTTGGACACTGAAGCTTTCTTT. Translated, it gives CSASLDTEAFF.

The chain has TRBV30 and TRBJ1-1, with 9 bases identical to TRBD1. The germline CDR1 and CDR2 sequences are GTSNPN and SVGIG (reference sequence). With 0 bases clipped from V and 6 bases from J, the junction kept 11 bases outside the gene matches. The CDR3 consists of 16 residues. Here the CDR3 reads CAWSVNRDRVGSEAFF. The CDR3 DNA sequence: TGTGCCTGGAGTGTAAATCGGGACAGGGTAGGCTCTGAAGCTTTCTTT.

The table lists this clonotype with many counts. The DNA of the CDR3 is TGCGCCAGCAGCCAAGAATTGGCTAGCGGGAGTTTCGCCGGGGAGCTGTTTTTT. It codes for CASSQELASGSFAGELFF. V and J are TRBV4-1 and TRBJ2-2; 10 positions agree with TRBD2. CDR3 size: 18 residues. Per germline, CDR1 MGHRA and CDR2 YSYEKL. V was clipped by 0 bases and J by 6 bases; unmatched bases: 10.

This clonotype was counted at least ten times. The chain links TRBV10-3 to TRBJ1-6; TRBD1 is a possible D gene (5 bases). The CDR3 extends over 12 amino acids. CDR1 and CDR2 from the germline V gene are ENHRY and SYGVKD. Trimming took 4 bases from V and 13 from J, leaving 11 bases between them. The CDR3 here is CAISAVGGPLHF. DNA of the CDR3: TGTGCCATCAGTGCCGTCGGGGGGCCCCTCCACTTT.

This clonotype was seen ten or more times. The V gene is TRBV20-1, the J gene TRBJ2-1, with D perhaps assigned TRBD1 or TRBD2 (6 bases each). Looked up from germline, CDR1 is DFQATT and CDR2 is SNEGSKA (reference sequence). The CDR3 runs to 15 residues. V was cut by 5 bases and J by 0 bases, with 14 bases left in between. CDR3 protein: CSACEKGGSYNEQFF. Here the CDR3 DNA reads TGCAGTGCTTGCGAAAAGGGGGGCTCCTACAATGAGCAGTTCTTC.

This clonotype appeared many times. This chain uses TRBV15 with TRBJ1-5; D gene ambiguous. Germline loops: CDR1 LNHNV, CDR2 YYDKDF (reference sequence). V lost 11 bases and J 2 bases, leaving 10 bases between the germline ends. There are 12 residues in the CDR3. The chain's CDR3 is CASGDGNQPQHF. As DNA, the CDR3 is TGTGCCTCCGGCGACGGCAATCAGCCCCAGCATTTT.

This clonotype was seen at least ten times. The rearrangement links TRBV14 to TRBJ2-3; 7 bases fit TRBD1. With 5 bases clipped from V and 4 bases from J, the junction kept 3 bases outside the gene matches. CDR1 SGHDN and CDR2 FVKESK come from the germline V gene. The CDR3 runs to 13 residues. In nucleotides, the CDR3 is TGTGCCAGCAGCACTCAGGGGGCAGATACGCAGTATTTT. Translated: CASSTQGADTQYF.

On this clonotype: A much larger clone lies one base from this, so it may be a read error. The V call is TRBV9, the J call TRBJ2-7; TRBD2 matches at 10 bases. The V segment lost 4 bases and the J segment 7 bases; nucleotides outside the gene matches: 8. The CDR3 is made up of 14 amino acids. Germline lookup yields CDR1 SGDLS and CDR2 YYNGEE. The CDR3 sequence is CASSQAGGTTEQYF. CDR3 nucleotide sequence: TGTGCCAGCAGCCAAGCGGGAGGGACAACGGAGCAGTACTTC.

This clonotype occurred many times. The chain recombines TRBV12-3 or TRBV12-4 with TRBJ1-5, with 8 nucleotides matching TRBD1. V lost 5 bases to trimming and J lost 5 bases; unmatched junction nucleotides: 8. This CDR3 spans 15 amino acids. The CDR3 loop reads CASSPALDRDQPQHF. The CDR3 nucleotides read TGTGCCAGCAGTCCAGCCCTGGACAGGGATCAGCCCCAGCATTTT.

This clonotype was recorded at least ten times. The chain recombines TRBV9 with TRBJ1-2; a weak D match, TRBD1 (5 bases). Trimming cost V 5 bases and J 8 bases, with 16 bases left between them. The germline gives CDR1 SGDLS, CDR2 YYNGEE. CDR3 length: 13 residues. The CDR3 protein is CASSGGAGSGYTF. For the CDR3, the DNA is TGTGCCAGCAGTGGCGGGGCGGGTTCCGGCTACACCTTC.

The chain is built from TRBV5-6 and TRBJ2-4, with 8 positions matching TRBD2. The CDR3 is 15 amino acids. CDR1 and CDR2 (germline): SGHDT, YYEEEE. V dropped 3 bases and J dropped 4; count of bases not matched to a gene: 6. The CDR3, as DNA: TGTGCCAGCAGCTGGTCCACTAGCGGTAAAAACATTCAGTACTTC. This translates into CASSWSTSGKNIQYF. The complete variable domain, with remaining parts taken from reference TRBV5-6 and TRBJ2-4, reads DAGVTQSPTHLIKTRGQQVTLRCSPKSGHDTVSWYQQALGQGPQFIFQYYEEEERQRGNFPDRFSGHQFPNYSSELNVNALLLGDSALYLCASSWSTSGKNIQYFGAGTRLSVL.

The chain joins TRBV7-9 to TRBJ1-1; no clear D gene. The ends were cut back, 1 base at V and 6 bases at J, with 12 bases in the middle. Per germline, CDR1 SEHNR and CDR2 FQNEAQ (reference sequence). This CDR3 region has 14 residues. DNA of the CDR3: TGTGCCAGCAGCTTAGGCCAAGGGAATCCTGAAGCTTTCTTT. This codes for CASSLGQGNPEAFF.

This clonotype was recorded many times. The chain couples TRBV4-1 to TRBJ1-6, with unresolved D. CDR1 is MGHRA and CDR2 is YSYEKL in the germline V gene. Trimming cost V 4 bases and J 6 bases, with 16 bases left between them. This CDR3 contains 16 residues. CDR3 protein: CASSREGPFSNSPLHF. The DNA for the CDR3 is TGCGCCAGCAGCCGAGAGGGTCCCTTTAGTAATTCACCCCTCCACTTT.

This clonotype turned up a few times. At one end, the junction sequence differs from germline, possibly due to a read error. The gene calls are TRBV2 and TRBJ1-1; possible D gene TRBD1, 6 bases. Germline V lookup: CDR1 SNHLY, CDR2 FYNNEI. The CDR3 consists of 18 residues. The CDR3 loop reads CASSEGLQGSKEHTEAFF. CDR3 in DNA: TGTGCCAGCAGCGAAGGCCTACAGGGCTCGAAGGAACATACTGAAGCTTTCTTT.

This clonotype was counted at least ten times. The rearrangement joins TRBV12-3 or TRBV12-4 to TRBJ2-7; D gene uncertain. Trimming removed 0 bases from V and 1 base from J, with 10 bases in between. The CDR3 spans 15 residues. In nucleotides, the CDR3 is TGTGCCAGCAGTTTAGCGCTGGGATCTTCCTACGAGCAGTACTTC. Residues: CASSLALGSSYEQYF.

This clonotype was observed at least ten times. This chain connects TRBV29-1 to TRBJ2-1; D is uncertain. The CDR3 contains 17 residues. Germline CDR1 SQVTM, CDR2 ANQGSEA. The V end was cut by 1 base, the J end by 0 bases, with 16 bases between. CDR3 protein: CSVEGVRGRSSYNEQFF. CDR3 bases: TGCAGCGTTGAAGGGGTCCGAGGACGGAGCTCCTACAATGAGCAGTTCTTC.

There are many counts of this clonotype. The chain combines TRBV20-1 with TRBJ2-3; D perhaps matches TRBD2 (6 bases). Germline-derived CDR1 and CDR2 are DFQATT and SNEGSKA (reference sequence). This CDR3 contains 14 residues. CDR3 protein: CGAGRGGRTDTQYF. CDR3 bases: TGCGGGGCCGGACGGGGAGGACGGACAGATACGCAGTATTTT.

There are many counts of this clonotype. The chain is built from TRBV29-1 and TRBJ1-1; D uncertain. The CDR3 has 14 residues. Germline lookup yields CDR1 SQVTM and CDR2 ANQGSEA. Deletions cut 7 bases from V and 6 bases from J, with 21 bases between. The DNA of the CDR3 is TGCAGCGGTTATACGGGAGCTCCTTTATCTGAAGCTTTCTTT. This encodes CSGYTGAPLSEAFF.

The table lists this clonotype with many counts. J is TRBJ1-1 and V is TRBV7-3; D unresolved. The germline gives CDR1 SGHTA, CDR2 FQGTGA. CDR3 length equals 13 residues. Trimming stripped 4 bases from V and 4 bases from J, with 10 bases between. This CDR3 reads CASSSGWSTEAFF. CDR3 DNA: TGTGCCAGCAGCTCAGGATGGAGCACTGAAGCTTTCTTT.

This clonotype occurred once. This may be a read error, as it is one base from a much larger clone. V usage is TRBV20-1 and J usage is TRBJ2-5; tentatively, D is TRBD1 or TRBD2 (5 bases each). CDR1 and CDR2 (germline): DFQATT, SNEGSKA (reference sequence). Trimming removed 2 bases at V and 7 bases at J, with 11 bases between. The CDR3 loop spans 12 amino acids. Here the CDR3 reads CSARRGRVTQYF. The CDR3 coding sequence is TGCAGTGCTAGAAGGGGACGGGTGACCCAGTACTTC.

Ten or more counts support this clonotype. The J gene is TRBJ2-7, the V gene TRBV7-9; the D gene could be TRBD1 or TRBD2 (5 bases each). Germline values: CDR1 SEHNR, CDR2 FQNEAQ (reference sequence). This CDR3 contains 14 residues. V was pared by 0 bases and J by 5 bases, with 11 bases between. In DNA form, the CDR3 reads TGTGCCAGCAGCTTAGCCAGGGAGATCCACGAGCAGTACTTC. It encodes CASSLAREIHEQYF.

The chain links TRBV20-1 to TRBJ2-1, with a tentative D call TRBD2 (7 bases). The CDR3 spans 18 residues. With 0 bases removed from V and 5 bases from J, the gap between germline ends came to 23 bases. Germline V gene sequence: CDR1 DFQATT, CDR2 SNEGSKA (reference sequence). CDR3 nucleotides: TGCAGTGCTAGAGAGGGGGGGCCTGACGGGTCACCGCACAATGAGCAGTTCTTC. It is translated as CSAREGGPDGSPHNEQFF.

This clonotype was seen a few times. The chain joins TRBV20-1 to TRBJ1-2, with no clear D. Germline CDR1 is DFQATT and CDR2 is SNEGSKA (reference sequence). The V and J ends lost 3 bases and 4 bases respectively, with 9 bases between them. This CDR3 has 12 amino acids. This CDR3 is CSASVHTYGYTF. CDR3 nucleotide sequence: TGCAGTGCTAGCGTCCACACCTATGGCTACACCTTC.

This clonotype was counted at least ten times. J is TRBJ2-7 and V is TRBV12-3 or TRBV12-4; perhaps D is TRBD1 or TRBD2 (6 bases each). The CDR3 extends over 14 amino acids. The germline V and J ends were trimmed by 7 bases and 3 bases, with 16 bases remaining between them. CDR3 nucleotide sequence: TGTGCCAGCACCGGGGGCGGATGGCTCTACGAGCAGTACTTC. Its protein is CASTGGGWLYEQYF.

The chain carries TRBV20-1 and TRBJ2-2; D gene unclear. V was pared by 8 bases and J by 0 bases, with 10 bases between. This CDR3 region has 13 residues. Germline assignment: CDR1 DFQATT and CDR2 SNEGSKA (reference sequence). The CDR3 reads CSTLSTNTGELFF. The CDR3 nucleotides are TGCAGTACCCTAAGCACGAACACCGGGGAGCTGTTTTTT.

The J gene is TRBJ2-1, the V gene TRBV29-1; no clear D gene. Germline assignment: CDR1 SQVTM and CDR2 ANQGSEA. This CDR3 is built from 16 residues. The V end was cut by 4 bases, the J end by 0 bases, with 16 bases between. CDR3 amino acids: CSVVRDRWSSYNEQFF. The CDR3 coding sequence is TGCAGCGTTGTAAGGGATCGGTGGAGCTCCTACAATGAGCAGTTCTTC.